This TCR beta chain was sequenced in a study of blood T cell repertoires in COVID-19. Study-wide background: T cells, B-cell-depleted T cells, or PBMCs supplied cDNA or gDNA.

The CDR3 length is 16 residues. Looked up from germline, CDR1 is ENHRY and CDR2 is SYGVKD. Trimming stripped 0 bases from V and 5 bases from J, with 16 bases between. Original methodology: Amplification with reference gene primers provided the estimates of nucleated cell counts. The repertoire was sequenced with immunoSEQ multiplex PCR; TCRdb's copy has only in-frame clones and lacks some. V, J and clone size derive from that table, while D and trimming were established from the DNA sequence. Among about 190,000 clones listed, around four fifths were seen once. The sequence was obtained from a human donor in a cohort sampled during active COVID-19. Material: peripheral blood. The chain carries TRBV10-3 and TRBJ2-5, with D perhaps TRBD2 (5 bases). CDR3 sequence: CAISESRGLKLETQYF. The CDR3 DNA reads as TGTGCCATCAGTGAGTCTAGAGGGTTGAAGTTGGAGACCCAGTACTTC.